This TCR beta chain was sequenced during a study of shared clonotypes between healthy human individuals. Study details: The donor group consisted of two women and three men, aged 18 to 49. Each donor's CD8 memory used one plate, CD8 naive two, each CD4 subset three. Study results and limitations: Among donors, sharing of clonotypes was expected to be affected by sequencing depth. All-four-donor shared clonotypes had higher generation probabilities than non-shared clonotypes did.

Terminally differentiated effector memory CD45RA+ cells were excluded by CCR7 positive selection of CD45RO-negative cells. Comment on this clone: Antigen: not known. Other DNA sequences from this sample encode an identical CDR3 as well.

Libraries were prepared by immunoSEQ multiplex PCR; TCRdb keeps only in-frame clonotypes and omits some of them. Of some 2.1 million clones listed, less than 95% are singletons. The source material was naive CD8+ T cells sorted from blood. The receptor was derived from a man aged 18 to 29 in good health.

In DNA, the CDR3 is TGTGCCAGCAGCCCCGGGACAGGGTACGAGCAGTACTTC. Translating gives CASSPGTGYEQYF. The gene calls are TRBV6-1 and TRBJ2-7, with TRBD1 identical over 9 bases. V dropped 6 bases and J dropped 4; count of bases not matched to a gene: 4. The germline V gene encodes CDR1 MNHNS and CDR2 SASEGT. This CDR3 contains 13 residues.